This T cell receptor (beta chain) was identified during a study of patients and donors after allogeneic stem cell transplantation. This clonotype was detected only a few times. Germline CDR1 SEHNR, CDR2 FQNEAQ (reference sequence). This CDR3 is built from 14 residues. V was pared by 2 bases and J by 1 base, with 7 bases between. TCRdb re-called the RT-PCR reads through MiXCR, storing one row per CDR3 protein. The sample has approximately 150,000 distinct CDR3 sequences, 24% seen once. The TCR originated in a human donor who was either an allogeneic HSCT recipient or a stem cell or donor lymphocyte infusion donor (not recorded which). It is not recorded whose cells these are; they may come from a transplant donor. The rearrangement links TRBV7-9 to TRBJ2-3; no clear D gene. The sequencing sample was made of blood, either unsorted or a sorted T cell fraction (not recorded which). The CDR3 loop is CASSLNPGTDTQYF. CDR3 nucleotide sequence: TGTGCCAGCAGCTTAAATCCGGGCACAGATACGCAGTATTTT. Full variable domain (remainder filled in from reference TRBV7-9 and TRBJ2-3): DTGVSQNPRHKITKRGQNVTFRCDPISEHNRLYWYRQTLGQGPEFLTYFQNEAQLEKSRLLSDRFSAERPKGSFSTLEIQRTEQGDSAMYLCASSLNPGTDTQYFGPGTRLTVL.